This entry features one TCR beta chain sequence. Its antigen is undetermined. The sample originates from a study of post-analysis software for immune sequencing data. Study at large: Some patients lacked subtype; others had relapsing-remitting, secondary progressive or progressive-relapsing disease.

Study outcomes and limitations: Elevated frequency relative to controls characterized four or five TRBV segments in patients, TRBV5-6, TRBV5-1 and TRBV20-1 among them. Compared with controls, patients showed significantly lower normalized Chao1 diversity. Samples sharing a preparation batch grouped tightly together when assessed by F measure.

The CDR3 extends over 12 amino acids. Germline V gene sequence: CDR1 SNHLY, CDR2 FYNNEI. Prepared TCR beta cDNA libraries contained unique molecular identifiers. TCRdb re-derived calls from the PCR reads in MiXCR, one entry per CDR3 protein. The table shows some 890,000 distinct CDR3 sequences, with roughly half occurring only once. The sequence was collected from a girl aged 5-17 years with multiple sclerosis. The J gene is TRBJ2-7, the V gene TRBV2; D gene unclear. Matching the DNA end better, TRBJ2-5 makes the J call doubtful. Sample: blood. Here the CDR3 reads CASSEDPGTQYF. In DNA form, the CDR3 reads TGTGCCAGCAGTGAAGACCCCGGGACCCAGTACTTC.